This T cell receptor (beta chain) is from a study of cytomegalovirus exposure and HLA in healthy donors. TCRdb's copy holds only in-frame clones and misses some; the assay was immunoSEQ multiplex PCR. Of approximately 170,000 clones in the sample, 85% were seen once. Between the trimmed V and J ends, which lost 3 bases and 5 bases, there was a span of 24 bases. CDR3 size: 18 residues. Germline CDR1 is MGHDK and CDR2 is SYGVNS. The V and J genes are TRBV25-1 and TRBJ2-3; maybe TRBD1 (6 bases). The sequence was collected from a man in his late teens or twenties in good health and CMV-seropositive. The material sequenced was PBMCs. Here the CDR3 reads CASSDGTPRTYGRDTQYF. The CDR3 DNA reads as TGTGCCAGCAGTGATGGGACACCCAGAACTTATGGACGAGATACGCAGTATTTT.